This TCR beta chain derives from a study of shared clonotypes between healthy human individuals. Study results and limitations: The sharing of 5% to 6.5% of naive CD4 clonotypes was seen across a handful of donors.

In this sample, this clone turned up many times. Its antigen is as yet unknown. Each sorted subset replicate got 200 ng genomic DNA, around 29,000 genomes. Data came from immunoSEQ multiplex PCR; TCRdb stores just in-frame clones and leaves some out. Of over a million clones listed, approximately 70% are singletons. CDR1 is LNHDA and CDR2 is SQIVND in the germline V gene (reference sequence). The V end lost 4 bases, the J end lost 7 bases, and 11 bases lay between the germline ends. The CDR3 consists of 13 residues. The clonotype comes from a man in his late teens or twenties in good health. The chain couples TRBV19 to TRBJ1-5; D is unclear. Sequencing was done on a sample of memory CD4+ T cells sorted from blood. Subset given: CD45RA-negative fraction. The CDR3 bases are TGTGCCAGTAGTACCCAGGCAGGCCAGCCCCAGCATTTT. This encodes CASSTQAGQPQHF.